Listed below are T cell receptor beta chains from one sample, sequenced in a study of identical twins. TCRdb redid the calling of the 5' RACE reads with MiXCR, one entry per CDR3 protein. The data show 700,000 to 950,000 distinct CDR3 sequences, roughly an eighth seen once. Another study also made use of these data, one on yellow fever vaccine responses in identical twins.

The specimen sequenced was PBMCs. The receptors were sampled from a woman aged 18 to 35 in good health. Each CDR3 is given with its conserved first and last residue. The order of the fields is V gene, J gene, D gene, clone size, CDR3 DNA, CDR3 protein. The D gene is left open where the match is weak. Expanded clones get a size class; other rows say once, few or many, or leave the size out.

V gene: TRBV5-1
J gene: TRBJ1-4
D gene: NA
clone size: many
CDR3 DNA: TGCGCCAGCAGCTTGGGGGTGTCGGAAAAACTGTTTTTT
CDR3 protein: CASSLGVSEKLFF

V gene: TRBV10-3
J gene: TRBJ2-7
D gene: TRBD2
clone size: NA
CDR3 DNA: TGTGCCATCAGTGAGATGGGCGGGAGGGGAAACCGCTACGAGCAGTACTTC
CDR3 protein: CAISEMGGRGNRYEQYF

V gene: TRBV12-3/TRBV12-4
J gene: TRBJ1-2
D gene: NA
clone size: NA
CDR3 DNA: TGTGCCAGCAGTTTGTCAGGGACCTATGGCTACACCTTC
CDR3 protein: CASSLSGTYGYTF

V gene: TRBV4-1
J gene: TRBJ2-4
D gene: TRBD1
clone size: many
CDR3 DNA: TGCGCCAGCAGCCCCAGACAGGGGAGGAACATTCAGTACTTC
CDR3 protein: CASSPRQGRNIQYF

V gene: TRBV3-1
J gene: TRBJ2-2
D gene: TRBD2
clone size: few
CDR3 DNA: TGTGCCAGCAGCCAACCTGGACTAGCGGGACACACCGGGGAGCTGTTTTTT
CDR3 protein: CASSQPGLAGHTGELFF

V gene: TRBV19
J gene: TRBJ1-2
D gene: TRBD1
clone size: NA
CDR3 DNA: TGTGCCAGTAACGGACAGGGATACTATGGCTACACCTTC
CDR3 protein: CASNGQGYYGYTF

V gene: TRBV24-1
J gene: TRBJ2-7
D gene: NA
clone size: NA
CDR3 DNA: TGTGCCACCAGTGATTCTGGCTTCGAGCAGTACTTC
CDR3 protein: CATSDSGFEQYF

V gene: TRBV5-1
J gene: TRBJ2-2
D gene: NA
clone size: NA
CDR3 DNA: TGCGCCAGCAGCTTGGATCGGGACAAGTGGACCGGGGAGCTGTTTTTT
CDR3 protein: CASSLDRDKWTGELFF

V gene: TRBV7-8
J gene: TRBJ2-1
D gene: NA
clone size: few
CDR3 DNA: TGTGCCAGCAGCTTTGGTTTAGGGGATGGGAATGAGCAGTTCTTC
CDR3 protein: CASSFGLGDGNEQFF

V gene: TRBV12-5
J gene: TRBJ2-1
D gene: NA
clone size: NA
CDR3 DNA: TGTGCTAGTGGTTTCGACCGTGGGTTCTATGAGCAGTTCTTC
CDR3 protein: CASGFDRGFYEQFF

V gene: TRBV11-2
J gene: TRBJ2-1
D gene: TRBD2
clone size: NA
CDR3 DNA: TGTGCCAGCAGCCCGTTACCGGGACTAGAGGGTGAGCAGTTCTTC
CDR3 protein: CASSPLPGLEGEQFF

V gene: TRBV20-1
J gene: TRBJ1-2
D gene: NA
clone size: many
CDR3 DNA: TGCAGTGCTAGAGTTGTGGTCGCAGACTACTATGGCTACACCTTC
CDR3 protein: CSARVVVADYYGYTF

V gene: TRBV5-1
J gene: TRBJ2-5
D gene: TRBD1
clone size: NA
CDR3 DNA: TGCGCCAGCAGCATTGGGACAGGGGATAGAGGGGAGACCCAGTACTTC
CDR3 protein: CASSIGTGDRGETQYF

V gene: TRBV4-1
J gene: TRBJ2-2
D gene: NA
clone size: few
CDR3 DNA: TGCGCCAGCAGCCAAGTGAGACAGAATCCTGGGGGAACCGGGGAGCTGTTTTTT
CDR3 protein: CASSQVRQNPGGTGELFF

V gene: TRBV19
J gene: TRBJ1-2
D gene: TRBD1
clone size: few
CDR3 DNA: TGTGCCAGCCGCCTGACCTGGACAGGGAATACTAACTATGGCTACACCTTC
CDR3 protein: CASRLTWTGNTNYGYTF

V gene: TRBV29-1
J gene: TRBJ1-2
D gene: NA
clone size: NA
CDR3 DNA: TGCAGCGTTGAAGGGTTCTATGGCTACACCTTC
CDR3 protein: CSVEGFYGYTF

V gene: TRBV19
J gene: TRBJ2-2
D gene: TRBD2
clone size: many
CDR3 DNA: TGTGCCAGTAGTTTCGGGAGGGCCGAAAACACCGGGGAGCTGTTTTTT
CDR3 protein: CASSFGRAENTGELFF

V gene: TRBV28
J gene: TRBJ2-5
D gene: NA
clone size: many
CDR3 DNA: TGTGCCAGCAGGCCGTACGCCCCAAGAGAGACCCAGTACTTC
CDR3 protein: CASRPYAPRETQYF

V gene: TRBV19
J gene: TRBJ2-2
D gene: NA
clone size: few
CDR3 DNA: TGTGCCAGTAACGGGGGGCAGGGCCTGGGAACCGGGGAGCTGTTTTTT
CDR3 protein: CASNGGQGLGTGELFF

V gene: TRBV11-2
J gene: TRBJ2-1
D gene: NA
clone size: few
CDR3 DNA: TGTGCCAGCAGCTTATCCCCTGGGGGATTGCATGAGCAGTTCTTC
CDR3 protein: CASSLSPGGLHEQFF

V gene: TRBV7-3
J gene: TRBJ2-1
D gene: TRBD1
clone size: NA
CDR3 DNA: TGTGCCAGCAGCCGCGGACAGGGGAATCCTGAGCAGTTCTTC
CDR3 protein: CASSRGQGNPEQFF

V gene: TRBV11-2
J gene: TRBJ2-1
D gene: TRBD2
clone size: NA
CDR3 DNA: TGTGCCAGCACCAAATTAAGCGGGAGCAGGTCCAATGAGCAGTTCTTC
CDR3 protein: CASTKLSGSRSNEQFF